Below are 19 T cell receptor beta chains sequenced from a single sample in a study of blood T cells in healthy people across ages. A second PCR, run for roughly 7 to 12 cycles, used a sample-barcoded 5' primer plus a J-beta primer mix. Using its own MiXCR run on the 5' RACE reads, TCRdb lists one record per CDR3 protein. The sample yields some 1.8 million distinct CDR3 sequences, 35% to 50% seen once. The sample taken for sequencing was blood. These receptors came from a human donor in good health.

The rearrangement links TRBV5-1 to TRBJ2-5, with D possibly being TRBD1 (5 bases). Matching the DNA end better, TRBJ2-7 makes the J call doubtful. The CDR3 runs to 14 residues. The germline V gene has CDR1 SGHRS and CDR2 YFSETQ. CDR3 sequence reads: CASSWWQGGDEQYF. CDR3 bases: TGCGCCAGCAGCTGGTGGCAGGGTGGAGACGAGCAGTACTTC.

In this sample, this clonotype turned up a few times. The rearrangement joins TRBV4-3 to TRBJ1-6, with D perhaps TRBD1 (6 bases). This CDR3 has 17 residues. The V end was cut by 0 bases, the J end by 6 bases, with 15 bases between. Germline V lookup: CDR1 LGHNA, CDR2 YSLEER. The CDR3: CASSQEAGQGFNSPLHF. CDR3 DNA: TGCGCCAGCAGCCAAGAAGCAGGCCAGGGGTTTAATTCACCCCTCCACTTT.

This chain joins TRBV20-1 and TRBJ2-3, with 10 bases aligning to TRBD1. The CDR3 covers 15 residues. Germline CDR1 and CDR2: DFQATT and SNEGSKA (reference sequence). Trimming cost V 5 bases and J 2 bases; bases outside gene matches: 7. The CDR3: CSAPDRGHSTDTQYF. Written as DNA, the CDR3 is TGCAGTGCTCCCGACAGGGGGCATTCCACAGATACGCAGTATTTT.

This chain uses TRBV6-5 with TRBJ1-2; D remains ambiguous. The V end was cut by 4 bases, the J end by 6 bases, with 18 bases between. The CDR3 has 15 amino acids. CDR1 is MNHEY and CDR2 is SVGAGI in the germline V gene. The CDR3 loop is CASSLKGRAVHGYTF. The CDR3 region has the DNA TGTGCCAGCAGTTTGAAGGGCCGGGCGGTCCATGGCTACACCTTC.

The chain couples TRBV20-1 to TRBJ1-4, with D uncertain. The CDR3 is 12 residues long. With 1 base removed from V and 8 bases from J, the gap between germline ends came to 8 bases. Germline CDR1 DFQATT, CDR2 SNEGSKA (reference sequence). DNA for the CDR3: TGCAGTGCTAGAGGAAGTGGGGAAAAACTGTTTTTT. Residues: CSARGSGEKLFF.

This rearrangement joins TRBV27 to TRBJ1-1; D call uncertain. From germline, CDR1 is MNHEY and CDR2 SMNVEV (reference sequence). CDR3 length: 14 residues. With 4 bases removed from V and 0 bases from J, the gap between germline ends came to 9 bases. The CDR3 sequence: CASSSRNMNTEAFF. DNA of the CDR3: TGTGCCAGCAGTTCCAGGAACATGAACACTGAAGCTTTCTTT.

Ten or more counts support this clonotype. The gene calls are TRBV24-1 and TRBJ2-7; no clear D. Germline CDR1 reads KGHDR; CDR2 reads SFDVKD. This CDR3 spans 13 amino acids. Trimming pared 2 bases from V and 4 bases from J, leaving 8 bases between. CDR3 residues: CATSDSQRYEQYF. CDR3 bases: TGTGCCACCAGTGATTCCCAAAGGTACGAGCAGTACTTC.

This clonotype was observed a few times. The V and J genes are TRBV5-5 and TRBJ1-6; 9 nucleotides align to TRBD1. Germline CDR1 is SGHKS and CDR2 is YYEKEE (reference sequence). V lost 0 bases to trimming and J lost 7 bases; unmatched junction nucleotides: 5. The CDR3 length is 16 residues. CDR3 in DNA: TGTGCCAGCAGCTTGGCCGCAGGGACAGGGAATTCACCCCTCCACTTT. As protein: CASSLAAGTGNSPLHF.

The V gene is TRBV6-1, the J gene TRBJ1-4; D gene uncertain. This CDR3 comprises 14 residues. Looked up from germline, CDR1 is MNHNS and CDR2 is SASEGT. Trimming took 6 bases from V and 5 from J, leaving 13 bases between them. The CDR3 sequence: CASRITRENEKLFF. The CDR3 DNA reads as TGTGCCAGCAGGATAACACGGGAAAATGAAAAACTGTTTTTT.

This clonotype was recorded a few times. The CDR3 protein is CSARVTENYGYTF. The DNA for the CDR3 is TGCAGTGCTAGAGTAACAGAAAACTATGGCTACACCTTC. The J gene is TRBJ1-2, the V gene TRBV20-1; D gene ambiguous. V shed 1 base and J shed 2 bases, with 8 bases lying between them. Germline CDR1 reads DFQATT; CDR2 reads SNEGSKA (reference sequence). The CDR3 runs 13 residues.

In this sample, this clonotype turned up many times. The rearrangement joins TRBV6-1 to TRBJ1-2, with TRBD1 matching over 10 bases. Trimming cost V 8 bases and J 0 bases; bases outside gene matches: 9. The germline gives CDR1 MNHNS, CDR2 SASEGT. The CDR3 sequence is 16 residues long. CDR3 nucleotide sequence: TGTGCCAGCTCGAGGACAGGGGGGGCAACTAACTATGGCTACACCTTC. Translating it yields CASSRTGGATNYGYTF.

This clonotype was counted once. Germline and junction disagree at one end, which may indicate a read error. This chain uses TRBV9 with TRBJ1-4, with D unclear. Per germline, CDR1 SGDLS and CDR2 YYNGEE. This CDR3 is built from 16 residues. CDR3 sequence: CASGVGSPGINEKLFF. In DNA, the CDR3 is TGTGCCAGCGGCGTAGGAAGTCCGGGGATTAATGAAAAACTGTTTTTT.

As concerns this clonotype: Likely a read error: the CDR3 ends without its conserved phenylalanine or tryptophan. The chain links TRBV6-6 to TRBJ1-2; a weak D match, TRBD1 (6 bases). Germline V gene data show CDR1 as MNHNY and CDR2 as SVGAGI (reference sequence). The CDR3 extends over 12 amino acids. Trimming took off 9 bases at V and 6 bases at J, with 14 bases between the two ends. CDR3 region: CASTFGGDGYTL. The CDR3 DNA reads as TGTGCCAGTACATTCGGGGGCGATGGCTACACCTTA.

The chain recombines TRBV29-1 with TRBJ1-1; possible D gene TRBD1, 6 bases. Germline CDR1 SQVTM, CDR2 ANQGSEA. The CDR3 length is 12 residues. V shed 4 bases and J shed 2 bases, with 8 bases lying between them. In nucleotides, the CDR3 is TGCAGCGTTGCAGGGGTAAACACTGAAGCTTTCTTT. This gives the protein CSVAGVNTEAFF.

As regards this clonotype: A read error may produce the germline difference seen at one junction end. The chain recombines TRBV7-9 with TRBJ2-2; D is uncertain. The CDR3 totals 13 residues. In germline, CDR1 is SEHNR, CDR2 FQNEAQ (reference sequence). For the CDR3, the DNA is TGTGCCAGCAGATTAGGGTTCACCGGGGAGCTGTTTTTT. Translating gives CASRLGFTGELFF.

This clonotype showed up just a few times. This sequence joins TRBV6-6 and TRBJ1-5; D not resolved. The CDR3 consists of 15 residues. The V gene's germline CDR1 is MNHNY and CDR2 SVGAGI (reference sequence). V lost 3 bases, J lost 4 bases, and 13 bases lay in between. The CDR3 sequence is CASSYIKAANQPQHF. The CDR3 DNA reads as TGTGCCAGCAGTTATATAAAGGCAGCTAATCAGCCCCAGCATTTT.

This clonotype was seen a handful of times. The V and J genes are TRBV15 and TRBJ1-2; 9 bases are shared with TRBD1. Germline trimming cut 3 bases from V and 5 bases from J; bases unmatched to any gene: 10. Germline-derived CDR1 and CDR2 are LNHNV and YYDKDF (reference sequence). The CDR3 spans 16 residues. The CDR3 loop is CATSSPGTGFGYGYTF. For the CDR3, the DNA is TGTGCCACCAGCAGCCCCGGGACAGGGTTTGGATATGGCTACACCTTC.

J is TRBJ2-5 and V is TRBV20-1, with TRBD1 as a possible D gene (6 bases). Per the germline V gene, CDR1 is DFQATT and CDR2 is SNEGSKA (reference sequence). The length of the CDR3 is 17 residues. Trimming stripped 0 bases from V and 4 bases from J, with 21 bases between. The CDR3 loop is CSARDANVLMGAETQYF. In nucleotides, the CDR3 is TGCAGTGCTAGAGACGCGAACGTTCTCATGGGGGCAGAGACCCAGTACTTC.

CDR3 sequence (DNA): TGTGCCAGCAGCCAAGAGCTTCAGGGGCCGTTTGAGCTGTTTTTT. It is translated as CASSQELQGPFELFF. The V and J genes are TRBV4-2 and TRBJ1-4, with D maybe TRBD1 (6 bases). The CDR3 contains 15 residues. Trimming shortened V by 0 bases and J by 14 bases, and 19 bases separated the two germline ends. Germline CDR1 is LGHNA and CDR2 is YNFKEQ.